This T cell receptor beta chain was captured by sequencing in a study of blood T cell repertoires in COVID-19 (dated by TCRdb to 2019 to 2021). Regarding the complete study: Samples covering the acute and convalescent phases of COVID-19 were provided by collaborators in the United States, Italy and Spain. The prospective study material was composed of cDNA or gDNA derived from T cells, B-cell-depleted T cells, or PBMCs. Subjects who had been exposed to COVID-19, were actively infected with it, or had recovered from it provided the deeply sampled blood TCRbeta repertoires that made up the dataset. The repertoires were released in a freely available public database intended as a resource for research on the immune response to SARS-CoV-2. Samples came from the ongoing ImmuneRACE study (first 160 participants) plus 1,254 subjects from 6 global collaborators. A de-identified subject ID, COVID-19 status, age in years and sex were almost always included in the sample metadata. Where available, HLA class I and class II types were obtained from metadata supplied by the sample provider rather than from assay-based typing. The full study reports these points: The quantity of clinical and demographic metadata differed by source and by participant and was supplied without curation.

TCRbeta CDR3 regions were amplified from genomic DNA by means of the immunoSEQ Assay, a bias-controlled multiplex PCR. The original pipeline was this. The number of nucleated cells in each sample was estimated by amplification of reference gene primers within the assay. To quantify the absolute abundance of each unique TCRbeta CDR3 rearrangement, sequence reads were collapsed and filtered. Productive Simpson clonality was computed per sample as the square root of Simpson's diversity index over productive rearrangements. The table was pulled from immuneACCESS by TCRdb, which kept in-frame rearrangements only. Such tables lose some clones; where checked, under half of the loss comes from unresolved V genes, and the rest has no known cause. V, J and clone size derive from that table, while D and trimming were established from the DNA sequence. For this sample the table gives 34,000 or so clones, of which about 85% were detected only once. The top ten clonotypes cover around 1.8% of the sample.

Whole blood was collected in K2EDTA tubes by collaborating institutions according to the institutions' own protocols. For TCRbeta analysis, collaborator samples were shipped as frozen whole blood, as isolated PBMCs, or as DNA extracted from either sample type. In the case of this clone: Its antigen remains unidentified. Base qualities are not at hand, and no much larger clone is one base apart.

Deletion took 10 bases off V and 1 base off J, with a span of 13 bases between the germline ends. CDR1 MDHEN and CDR2 SYDVKM were looked up in the germline V gene. Including the terminal cysteine and phenylalanine, the CDR3 comprises 14 residues. This entry keeps only the CDR3 DNA: 42 bases, framed from base 1. Here the chain combines TRBV28 and TRBJ2-2; perhaps TRBD2 is the D gene, with 5 bases matching. The specimen sequenced was peripheral blood. The receptor was derived from a man aged 50-60 years with active or convalescent COVID-19. The DNA sequence is as follows: TGTGCCATCAAGCGGTCCTTGAACACCGGGGAGCTGTTTTTT. This gives the protein CAIKRSLNTGELFF. With the portions outside the CDR3 filled from the reference TRBV28 and TRBJ2-2 genes, the complete variable region becomes DVKVTQSSRYLVKRTGEKVFLECVQDMDHENMFWYRQDPGLGLRLIYFSYDVKMKEKGDIPEGYSVSREKKERFSLILESASTNQTSMYLCAIKRSLNTGELFFGEGSRLTVL.